The T cell receptor beta chain under discussion was sequenced for a study of blood T cell repertoires in COVID-19. Study details: The samples span acute and convalescent COVID-19 from the United States, Italy and Spain. The analysed material was cDNA or gDNA that came from T cells, B-cell-depleted T cells, or PBMCs.

The CDR3 contains 16 residues. The V segment lost 0 bases and the J segment 0 bases; nucleotides outside the gene matches: 1. The germline CDR1 and CDR2 sequences are SGHNT and YYREEE (reference sequence). Original handling: Scientists estimated how many nucleated cells there were by amplifying reference gene primers. Generated by immunoSEQ multiplex PCR, the TCRdb table keeps only in-frame clones and is missing some. V and J calls and clone size are given by that table; D and trimming were obtained from the DNA. The sample records some 220,000 clones, approximately 80% being singletons. This TCR was recovered from a human donor in a cohort sampled during active COVID-19. The sample comprised peripheral blood. The chain has TRBV5-4 and TRBJ2-3, with 10 bases that match TRBD2. Written as DNA, the CDR3 is TGTGCCAGCAGCTTGGGGGGACTAGCGAGCACAGATACGCAGTATTTT. Protein product: CASSLGGLASTDTQYF.